Each of the 13 T cell receptor beta chains below was sequenced from the same sample in a study of vaccination effects on CD4 cells after COVID-19. Profiling relied on immunoSEQ multiplex PCR, and the TCRdb table lists in-frame clones only, not all of them. The sample shows 25,000 to 35,000 clones, just under 75% of them seen only once. Before sequencing, viral peptide pools were used by the ViraFEST assay to expand antigen-specific CD4+ T cells. Cultured cells yielded isolated CD4+ T cells after about ten days. Participants each got two BNT162b2 or mRNA-1273 vaccine doses. Their antigens are not known. Sequenced here: CD4+ T cells from PBMCs cultured with HCoV-229E spike peptides, sampled after COVID-19 vaccination. The receptor set was obtained from a human donor who received a COVID-19 vaccine.

The chain combines TRBV6-5 with TRBJ2-4, with TRBD2 as a possible D gene (6 bases). Germline CDR1 MNHEY, CDR2 SVGAGI. This CDR3 region has 14 residues. Trimming pared 5 bases from V and 7 bases from J, leaving 15 bases between. The CDR3 region has the DNA TGTGCCAGCAGTCAAACGGGGGAGTTGAACATTCAGTACTTC. This codes for CASSQTGELNIQYF.

The chain has TRBV6-5 and TRBJ1-1; 7 nucleotides match TRBD1. Germline trimming cut 5 bases from V and 1 base from J; bases unmatched to any gene: 4. The V gene's germline CDR1 is MNHEY and CDR2 SVGAGI. The CDR3 consists of 14 residues. CDR3 nucleotide sequence: TGTGCCAGCAGTACTGGGACAGAGAACACTGAAGCTTTCTTT. Translating it yields CASSTGTENTEAFF.

The rearrangement joins TRBV10-3 to TRBJ2-2, with D maybe TRBD1 (7 bases). V was clipped by 3 bases and J by 7 bases, with 12 bases between them. The CDR3 extends over 14 amino acids. Germline-derived CDR1 and CDR2 are ENHRY and SYGVKD. CDR3 nucleotide sequence: TGTGCCATCAGTGACAGGGGGGTTGGCGGGGAGCTGTTTTTT. This translates into CAISDRGVGGELFF.

This clone appeared a few times. The chain carries TRBV10-1 and TRBJ2-1; no definite D call. The CDR3 covers 13 residues. V dropped 0 bases and J dropped 4 bases, with 4 bases sitting between them. Germline V gives CDR1 WNHNN, CDR2 SYGVQD (reference sequence). This CDR3 is CASSESAYNEQFF. For the CDR3, the DNA is TGCGCCAGCAGTGAGTCTGCATACAATGAGCAGTTCTTC.

This rearrangement joins TRBV7-2 to TRBJ2-6; 8 positions agree with TRBD2. Germline CDR1 SGHTA, CDR2 FQGNSA. This CDR3 is 18 amino acids long. Trimming at V came to 0 bases and at J to 2 bases, leaving 6 bases not matched to a gene. The CDR3 reads CASSLAFGGAAGANVLTF. For the CDR3, the DNA is TGTGCCAGCAGCTTAGCATTCGGGGGGGCCGCTGGGGCCAACGTCCTGACTTTC.

V gene TRBV11-1 combines with J gene TRBJ2-7, with TRBD1 matching 7 bases. Germline V gene lookup returns CDR1 SGHAT and CDR2 FQDESV (reference sequence). The CDR3 totals 14 residues. With V trimmed by 2 bases and J by 2 bases, 3 bases remained unmatched. Here the CDR3 reads CASSLRQGPYEQYF. The CDR3 bases are TGTGCCAGCAGCTTACGACAGGGACCCTACGAGCAGTACTTC.

The chain joins TRBV4-1 to TRBJ2-1; TRBD2 matches 8 bases. The CDR3 covers 16 residues. V was clipped by 1 base and J by 2 bases; unmatched bases: 4. Per germline, CDR1 MGHRA and CDR2 YSYEKL. CDR3 amino acids: CASSQATGGAYNEQFF. The CDR3 DNA follows: TGCGCCAGCAGCCAAGCGACGGGGGGGGCCTACAATGAGCAGTTCTTC.

This chain connects TRBV19 to TRBJ1-5; TRBD1 matches 8 bases. J was trimmed by 8 bases and V by 1 base; bases with no gene match: 10. CDR3 length: 16 amino acids. CDR1 is LNHDA and CDR2 is SQIVND in the germline V gene (reference sequence). The CDR3 DNA sequence: TGTGCCAGTAGTATAGGAGGGACAGGCCTCGGGGAGCCCCAGCATTTT. Encoded protein: CASSIGGTGLGEPQHF.

This chain connects TRBV6-5 to TRBJ2-5; D ambiguous. The CDR3 sequence is 13 residues long. V dropped 4 bases and J dropped 1 base, with 7 bases sitting between them. Germline-derived CDR1 and CDR2 are MNHEY and SVGAGI. Here the CDR3 reads CASSWPAQETQYF. The CDR3 DNA is TGTGCCAGCAGTTGGCCAGCCCAAGAGACCCAGTACTTC.

This chain uses TRBV18 with TRBJ1-2, with a possible D match to TRBD1 (5 bases). This CDR3 region has 12 residues. Trimming pared 4 bases from V and 6 bases from J, leaving 9 bases between. Germline V lookup: CDR1 KGHSH, CDR2 LQKENI. The CDR3 DNA follows: TGTGCCAGCTCACTCGACAGAAATGGCTACACCTTC. Its protein product is CASSLDRNGYTF.

The V call is TRBV4-1, the J call TRBJ2-1; no clear D. The length of the CDR3 is 11 residues. The germline V and J ends were trimmed by 3 bases and 3 bases, with 0 bases remaining between them. The germline CDR1 and CDR2 sequences are MGHRA and YSYEKL. CDR3 sequence (DNA): TGCGCCAGCAGCCACTACAATGAGCAGTTCTTC. It specifies CASSHYNEQFF.

The V and J genes are TRBV10-3 and TRBJ1-6, with 9 bases fitting TRBD1. V dropped 4 bases and J dropped 3; count of bases not matched to a gene: 4. Germline V gene lookup returns CDR1 ENHRY and CDR2 SYGVKD. The CDR3 has 16 amino acids. CDR3 coding DNA: TGTGCCATCAGTGCGGGACAGGGCAACTATAATTCACCCCTCCACTTT. Translating it yields CAISAGQGNYNSPLHF.

This clone was recorded once. The chain links TRBV27 to TRBJ1-4; tentatively, D is TRBD1 (5 bases). The CDR3 consists of 13 residues. Germline CDR1 MNHEY, CDR2 SMNVEV (reference sequence). V lost 1 base to trimming and J lost 8 bases, with 8 bases between them. The CDR3 here is CASSLFWGEKLFF. Here the CDR3 DNA reads TGTGCCAGCAGTTTATTTTGGGGCGAAAAACTGTTTTTT.